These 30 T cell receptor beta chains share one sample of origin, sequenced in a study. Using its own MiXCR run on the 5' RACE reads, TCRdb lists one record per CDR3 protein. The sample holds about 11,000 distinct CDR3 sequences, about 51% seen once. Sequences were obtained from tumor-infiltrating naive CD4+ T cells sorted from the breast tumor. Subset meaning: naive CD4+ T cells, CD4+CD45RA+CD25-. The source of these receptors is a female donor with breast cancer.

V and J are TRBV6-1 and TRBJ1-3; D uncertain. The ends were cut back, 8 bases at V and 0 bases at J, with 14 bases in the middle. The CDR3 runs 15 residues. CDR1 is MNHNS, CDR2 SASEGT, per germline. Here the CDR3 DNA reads TGTGCCAGCCGTGCCGGGGTGGGCTCTGGAAACACCATATATTTT. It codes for CASRAGVGSGNTIYF.

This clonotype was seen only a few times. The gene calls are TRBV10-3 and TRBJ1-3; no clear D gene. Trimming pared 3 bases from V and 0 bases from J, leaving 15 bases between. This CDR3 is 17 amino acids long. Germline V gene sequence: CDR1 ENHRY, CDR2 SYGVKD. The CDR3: CAISDPTKDISGNTIYF. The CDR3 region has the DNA TGTGCCATCAGTGATCCGACCAAAGACATCTCTGGAAACACCATATATTTT.

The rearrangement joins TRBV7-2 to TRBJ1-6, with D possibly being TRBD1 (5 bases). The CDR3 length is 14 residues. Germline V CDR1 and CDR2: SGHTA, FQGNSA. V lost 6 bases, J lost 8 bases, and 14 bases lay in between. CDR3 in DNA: TGTGCCAGCAGTTATAGGGGTTCGGATTCACCCCTCCACTTT. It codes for CASSYRGSDSPLHF. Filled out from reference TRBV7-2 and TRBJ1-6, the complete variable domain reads GAGVSQSPSNKVTEKGKDVELRCDPISGHTALYWYRQSLGQGLEFLIYFQGNSAPDKSGLPSDRFSAERTGGSVSTLTIQRTQQEDSAVYLCASSYRGSDSPLHFGNGTRLTVT.

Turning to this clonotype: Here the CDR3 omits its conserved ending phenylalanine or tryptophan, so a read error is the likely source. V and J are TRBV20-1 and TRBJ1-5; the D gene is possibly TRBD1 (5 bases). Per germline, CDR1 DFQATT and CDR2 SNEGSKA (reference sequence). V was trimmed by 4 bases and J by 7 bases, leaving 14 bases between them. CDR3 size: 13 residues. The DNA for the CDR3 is TGCAGTGCTAAGTCGTCGGGGGTCCAGCCCCAGCATATT. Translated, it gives CSAKSSGVQPQHI.

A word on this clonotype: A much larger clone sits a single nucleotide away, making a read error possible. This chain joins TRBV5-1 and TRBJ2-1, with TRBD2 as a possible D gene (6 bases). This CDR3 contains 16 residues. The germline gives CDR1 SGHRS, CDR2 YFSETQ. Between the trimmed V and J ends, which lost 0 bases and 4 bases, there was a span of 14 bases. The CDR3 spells CASSLAGAGTYNEQFF. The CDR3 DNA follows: TGCGCCAGCAGCTTGGCCGGAGCTGGGACTTACAATGAGCAGTTCTTC.

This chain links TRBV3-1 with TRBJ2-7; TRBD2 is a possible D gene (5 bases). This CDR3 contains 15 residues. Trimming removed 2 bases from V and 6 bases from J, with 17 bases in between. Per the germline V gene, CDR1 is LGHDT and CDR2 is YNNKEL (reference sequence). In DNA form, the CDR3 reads TGTGCCAGCAGCCAATTGGACTCAAACCAGGCCGAGCAGTACTTC. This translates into CASSQLDSNQAEQYF.

The CDR3 bases are TGTGCCAGCAGGACGGGGGGAAGTGGAAACACCATATATTTT. This gives the protein CASRTGGSGNTIYF. The chain combines TRBV6-6 with TRBJ1-3; possible D gene TRBD1, 5 bases. The CDR3 has 14 amino acids. Germline CDR1 is MNHNY and CDR2 is SVGAGI (reference sequence). Trimming stripped 6 bases from V and 3 bases from J, with 12 bases between.

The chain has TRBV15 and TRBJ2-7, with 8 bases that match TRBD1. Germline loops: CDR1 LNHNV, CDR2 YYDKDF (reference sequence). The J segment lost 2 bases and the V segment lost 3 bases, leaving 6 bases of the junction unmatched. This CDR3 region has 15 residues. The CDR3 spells CATSSPGGSAYEQYF. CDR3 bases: TGTGCCACCAGCAGCCCAGGGGGCTCAGCCTACGAGCAGTACTTC.

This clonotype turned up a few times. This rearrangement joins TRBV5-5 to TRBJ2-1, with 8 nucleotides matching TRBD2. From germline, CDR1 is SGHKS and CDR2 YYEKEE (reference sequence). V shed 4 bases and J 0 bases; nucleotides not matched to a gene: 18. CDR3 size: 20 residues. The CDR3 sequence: CASSPIAGWGAIGSYNEQFF. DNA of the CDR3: TGTGCCAGCAGCCCAATAGCGGGATGGGGGGCCATCGGCTCCTACAATGAGCAGTTCTTC.

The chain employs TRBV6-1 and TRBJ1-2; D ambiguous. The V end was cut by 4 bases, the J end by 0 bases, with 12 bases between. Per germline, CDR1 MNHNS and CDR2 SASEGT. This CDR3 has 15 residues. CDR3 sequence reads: CASSVRQPTNYGYTF. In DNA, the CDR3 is TGTGCCAGCAGTGTTAGGCAGCCTACTAACTATGGCTACACCTTC.

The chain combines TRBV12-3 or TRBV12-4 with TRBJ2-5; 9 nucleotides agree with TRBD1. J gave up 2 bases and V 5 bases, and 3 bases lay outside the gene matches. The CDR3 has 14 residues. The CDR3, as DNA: TGTGCCAGCAGTGCGACAGGGGGGCAAGAGACCCAGTACTTC. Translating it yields CASSATGGQETQYF.

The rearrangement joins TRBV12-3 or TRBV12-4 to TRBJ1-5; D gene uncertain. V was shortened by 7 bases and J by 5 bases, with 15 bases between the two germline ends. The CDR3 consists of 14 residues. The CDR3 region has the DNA TGTGCCAGCACTCCGTCGGGCAGTTATCAGCCCCAGCATTTT. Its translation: CASTPSGSYQPQHF.

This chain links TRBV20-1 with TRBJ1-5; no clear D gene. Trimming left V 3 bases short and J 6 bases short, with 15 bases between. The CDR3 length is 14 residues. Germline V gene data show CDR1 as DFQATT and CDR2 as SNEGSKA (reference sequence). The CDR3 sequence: CSASMGTRGQPQHF. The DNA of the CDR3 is TGCAGTGCTAGCATGGGAACCCGGGGTCAGCCCCAGCATTTT.

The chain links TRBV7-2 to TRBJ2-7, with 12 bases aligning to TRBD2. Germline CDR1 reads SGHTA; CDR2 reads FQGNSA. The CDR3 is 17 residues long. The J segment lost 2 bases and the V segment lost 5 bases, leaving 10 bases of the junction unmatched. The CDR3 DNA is TGTGCCAGCAGCCGACGGACTAGCGGGACGATTACCTACGAGCAGTACTTC. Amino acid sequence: CASSRRTSGTITYEQYF. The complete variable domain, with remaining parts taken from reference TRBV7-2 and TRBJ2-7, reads GAGVSQSPSNKVTEKGKDVELRCDPISGHTALYWYRQSLGQGLEFLIYFQGNSAPDKSGLPSDRFSAERTGGSVSTLTIQRTQQEDSAVYLCASSRRTSGTITYEQYFGPGTRLTVT.

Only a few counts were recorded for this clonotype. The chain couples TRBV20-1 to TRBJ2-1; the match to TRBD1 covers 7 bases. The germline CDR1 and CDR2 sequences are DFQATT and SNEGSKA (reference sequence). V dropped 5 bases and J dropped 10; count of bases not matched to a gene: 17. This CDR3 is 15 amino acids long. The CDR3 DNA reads TGCAGTGCTGGGGATAGGGGTTCTACAGGGGACGAGCAGTTCTTC. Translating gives CSAGDRGSTGDEQFF.

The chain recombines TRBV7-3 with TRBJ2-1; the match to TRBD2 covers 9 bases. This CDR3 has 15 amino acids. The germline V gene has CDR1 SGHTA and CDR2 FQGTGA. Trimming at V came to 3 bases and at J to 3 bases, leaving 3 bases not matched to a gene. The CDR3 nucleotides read TGTGCCAGCAGCTTTAGCGGGAGTTACTACAATGAGCAGTTCTTC. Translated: CASSFSGSYYNEQFF.

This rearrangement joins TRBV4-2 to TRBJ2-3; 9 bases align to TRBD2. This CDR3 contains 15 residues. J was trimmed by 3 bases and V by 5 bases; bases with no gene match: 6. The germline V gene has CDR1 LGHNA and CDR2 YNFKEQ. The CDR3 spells CASSARAGGTDTQYF. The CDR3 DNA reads TGTGCCAGCAGCGCCAGAGCGGGAGGTACAGATACGCAGTATTTT.

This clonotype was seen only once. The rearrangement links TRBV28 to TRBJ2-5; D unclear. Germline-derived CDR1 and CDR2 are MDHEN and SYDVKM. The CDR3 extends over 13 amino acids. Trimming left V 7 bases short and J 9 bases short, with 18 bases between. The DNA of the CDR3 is TGTGCCAGCAATGGTCGGCCCATTCGGCCCCAGTACTTC. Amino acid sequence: CASNGRPIRPQYF.

CDR3 region: CASSFREGEQFF. CDR3 sequence (DNA): TGTGCCAGCAGCTTCCGGGAAGGTGAGCAGTTCTTC. The V gene is TRBV7-2, the J gene TRBJ2-1; perhaps TRBD2 as D (5 bases). Trimming stripped 3 bases from V and 9 bases from J, with 9 bases between. CDR1 is SGHTA and CDR2 is FQGNSA in the germline V gene. The CDR3 runs to 12 residues.

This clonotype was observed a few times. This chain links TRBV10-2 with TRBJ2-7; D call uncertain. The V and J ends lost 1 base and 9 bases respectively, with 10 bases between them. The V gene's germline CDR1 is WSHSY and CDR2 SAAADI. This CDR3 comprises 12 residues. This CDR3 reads CASSEFSRPQYV. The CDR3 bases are TGCGCCAGCAGTGAGTTCAGTCGACCGCAGTACGTC.

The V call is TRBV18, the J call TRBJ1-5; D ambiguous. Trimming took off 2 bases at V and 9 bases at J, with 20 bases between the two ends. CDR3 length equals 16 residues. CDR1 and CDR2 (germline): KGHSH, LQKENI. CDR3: CASSPNGYPLPWPQHF. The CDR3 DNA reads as TGTGCCAGCTCACCAAACGGTTATCCCCTACCATGGCCCCAGCATTTT.

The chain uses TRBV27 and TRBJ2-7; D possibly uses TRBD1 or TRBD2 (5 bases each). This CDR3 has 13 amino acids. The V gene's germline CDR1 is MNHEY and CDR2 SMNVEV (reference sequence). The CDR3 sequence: CAGGPRGSHEQYV. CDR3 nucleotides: TGTGCCGGCGGACCGAGGGGCTCCCACGAGCAGTACGTC.

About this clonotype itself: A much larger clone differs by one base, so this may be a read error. DNA for the CDR3: TGCAGTGCCGAGGTCGCTAGCGGATCCTACAATGAGCAGTTCTTC. Its translation is CSAEVASGSYNEQFF. V and J are TRBV20-1 and TRBJ2-1; TRBD2 aligns across 7 bases. Germline values: CDR1 DFQATT, CDR2 SNEGSKA (reference sequence). The V gene end was trimmed by 6 bases and the J gene end by 1 base; junction bases not matched to a gene: 9. The CDR3 has 15 residues.

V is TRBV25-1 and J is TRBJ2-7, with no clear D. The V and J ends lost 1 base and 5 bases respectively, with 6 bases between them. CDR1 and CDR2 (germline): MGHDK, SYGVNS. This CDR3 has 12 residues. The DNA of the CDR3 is TGTGCCAGCAGTGAATCGTCCCACGAGCAGTACTTC. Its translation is CASSESSHEQYF.

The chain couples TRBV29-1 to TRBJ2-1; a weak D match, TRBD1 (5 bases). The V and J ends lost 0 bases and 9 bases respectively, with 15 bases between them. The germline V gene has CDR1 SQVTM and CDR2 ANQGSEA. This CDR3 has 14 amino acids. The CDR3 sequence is CSVEDQGVRGEQFF. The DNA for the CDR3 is TGCAGCGTTGAAGACCAAGGGGTTCGAGGTGAGCAGTTCTTC.

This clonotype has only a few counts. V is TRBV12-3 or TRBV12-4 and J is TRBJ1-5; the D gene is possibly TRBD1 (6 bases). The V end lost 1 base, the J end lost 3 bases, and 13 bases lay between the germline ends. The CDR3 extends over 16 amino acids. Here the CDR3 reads CASSLDRTGPNQPQHF. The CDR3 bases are TGTGCCAGCAGTTTAGATCGAACAGGGCCCAATCAGCCCCAGCATTTT.

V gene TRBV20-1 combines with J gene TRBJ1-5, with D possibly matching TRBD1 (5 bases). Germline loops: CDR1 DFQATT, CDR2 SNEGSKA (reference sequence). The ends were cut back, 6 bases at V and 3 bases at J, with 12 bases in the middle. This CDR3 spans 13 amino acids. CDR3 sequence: CSARGGDNQPQHF. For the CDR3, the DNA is TGCAGTGCCCGAGGAGGGGACAATCAGCCCCAGCATTTT.

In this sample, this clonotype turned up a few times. The CDR3 DNA is TGCGCCAGCAGCCCAATTACAGGGAACTATGGCTACACCTTC. This translates into CASSPITGNYGYTF. This chain links TRBV5-1 with TRBJ1-2; possibly TRBD1 for D (6 bases). The CDR3 totals 14 residues. CDR1 and CDR2 from the germline V gene are SGHRS and YFSETQ. Trimming shortened V by 4 bases and J by 2 bases, and 12 bases separated the two germline ends.

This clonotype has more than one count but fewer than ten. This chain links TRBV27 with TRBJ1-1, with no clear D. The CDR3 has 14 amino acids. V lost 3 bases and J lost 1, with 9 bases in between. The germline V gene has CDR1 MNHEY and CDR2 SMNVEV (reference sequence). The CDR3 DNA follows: TGTGCCAGCAGTTTCGTCGGCAGGAACACTGAAGCTTTCTTT. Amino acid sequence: CASSFVGRNTEAFF.

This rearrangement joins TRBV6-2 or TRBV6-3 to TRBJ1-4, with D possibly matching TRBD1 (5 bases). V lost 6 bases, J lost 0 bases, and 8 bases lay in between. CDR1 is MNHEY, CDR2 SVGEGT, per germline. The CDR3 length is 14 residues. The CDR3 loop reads CASRLQATNEKLFF. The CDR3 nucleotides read TGTGCCAGCAGACTACAGGCAACTAATGAAAAACTGTTTTTT.